Following are 18 T cell receptor beta chains from one sample sequenced in a study of T cells in Graves' hyperthyroidism and ophthalmopathy. Researchers took RNA transcripts and amplified the TCR beta CDR3 regions from them. When the TCR CDR3 underwent first-round RT-PCR, the HTBI primer set was used. In TCRdb, the multiplex PCR reads were re-called with MiXCR into one record per CDR3 protein. The table lists about 340,000 distinct CDR3 sequences, around a sixth of them singletons. The sample was blood. These receptor sequences come from a woman between 45 and 60 years old with Graves' hyperthyroidism.

This clonotype was counted ten times or more. V usage is TRBV6-1 and J usage is TRBJ1-5; D not certain. Germline values: CDR1 MNHNS, CDR2 SASEGT. This CDR3 has 12 residues. Trimming stripped 5 bases from V and 3 bases from J, with 5 bases between. The CDR3 spells CASSSLNQPQHF. For the CDR3, the DNA is TGTGCCAGCAGTTCCCTCAATCAGCCCCAGCATTTT.

On this clonotype: One base away lies a much larger clone, so this may be a sequencing read error. Since the CDR3 does not end with the conserved phenylalanine or tryptophan, this likely comes from a read error. The V call is TRBV12-3 or TRBV12-4, the J call TRBJ1-2; maybe TRBD1 (5 bases). The CDR3 consists of 13 residues. With 0 bases removed from V and 3 bases from J, the gap between germline ends came to 5 bases. The CDR3 nucleotides read TGTGCCAGCAGTTTAGCACAGGACTATGGCTACACCTCC. Translated: CASSLAQDYGYTS.

This clonotype was counted only a few times. The gene calls are TRBV27 and TRBJ2-7; TRBD1 aligns across 7 bases. Germline CDR1 and CDR2: MNHEY and SMNVEV (reference sequence). The CDR3 loop spans 13 amino acids. V lost 6 bases to trimming and J lost 6 bases; unmatched junction nucleotides: 8. CDR3 DNA sequence: TGTGCCAGCAGGCGGACAGGAGGTGGCGAGCAGTACGTC. It is translated as CASRRTGGGEQYV.

In its sample, this clonotype was seen a few times. V gene TRBV2 combines with J gene TRBJ2-2, with 12 nucleotides matching TRBD2. Germline CDR1 reads SNHLY; CDR2 reads FYNNEI. CDR3 length: 15 amino acids. Trimming at V came to 6 bases and at J to 6 bases, leaving 5 bases not matched to a gene. CDR3 sequence: CASSRLAGDAGELFF. CDR3 coding DNA: TGTGCCAGCAGCCGACTAGCGGGAGACGCCGGGGAGCTGTTTTTT. Filled out from reference TRBV2 and TRBJ2-2, the complete variable domain reads EPEVTQTPSHQVTQMGQEVILRCVPISNHLYFYWYRQILGQKVEFLVSFYNNEISEKSEIFDDQFSVERPDGSNFTLKIRSTKLEDSAMYFCASSRLAGDAGELFFGEGSRLTVL.

The sample holds many counts of this clonotype. The germline gene is not matched at one end of the junction; a read error may be the cause. This rearrangement joins TRBV11-1 to TRBJ1-1; D may be TRBD1 (6 bases). The CDR3 extends over 15 amino acids. Germline V gives CDR1 SGHAT, CDR2 FQDESV (reference sequence). CDR3 sequence: CASGLPEQGNTEAFF. CDR3 nucleotide sequence: TGTGCCAGCGGCTTACCCGAACAGGGAAACACTGAAGCTTTCTTT.

This clonotype came up many times. The chain has TRBV3-1 and TRBJ2-1, with 14 bases aligning to TRBD2. Losses at the gene ends were 4 bases for V and 9 bases for J; bases not matched to a gene: 5. The CDR3 extends over 15 amino acids. CDR1 and CDR2 (germline): LGHDT, YNNKEL (reference sequence). CDR3 loop: CASSPGLAGVGEQFF. Here the CDR3 DNA reads TGTGCCAGCAGCCCGGGACTAGCGGGAGTTGGTGAGCAGTTCTTC.

This clonotype came up a few times. J is TRBJ1-1 and V is TRBV20-1; the match to TRBD1 covers 8 bases. V shed 2 bases, J shed 4 bases, and the junction held 3 bases outside the gene matches. The CDR3 sequence is 13 residues long. CDR1 DFQATT and CDR2 SNEGSKA come from the germline V gene (reference sequence). CDR3 amino acids: CSARPTGGTEAFF. For the CDR3, the DNA is TGCAGTGCTAGACCAACAGGGGGCACTGAAGCTTTCTTT.

The genes are TRBV29-1 and TRBJ1-2; D possibly corresponds to TRBD1 (6 bases). Germline lookup yields CDR1 SQVTM and CDR2 ANQGSEA. V lost 2 bases and J 6 bases, leaving 16 bases between the germline ends. The CDR3 is 14 residues long. The CDR3 sequence: CSVEQDSVRDGYTF. CDR3 DNA: TGCAGCGTTGAACAGGACAGTGTGAGGGATGGCTACACCTTC. Looking up the rest from reference TRBV29-1 and TRBJ1-2 gives the full variable domain: SAVISQKPSRDICQRGTSLTIQCQVDSQVTMMFWYRQQPGQSLTLIATANQGSEATYESGFVIDKFPISRPNLTFSTLTVSNMSPEDSSIYLCSVEQDSVRDGYTFGSGTRLTVV.

This chain uses TRBV6-1 with TRBJ2-7; 8 bases agree with TRBD2. CDR3 length: 15 amino acids. The junction had 6 bases not matched to a gene; V was cut back by 2 bases and J by 3 bases. Germline CDR1 MNHNS, CDR2 SASEGT. CDR3 DNA sequence: TGTGCCAGCAGTGAACATCGGGGGGGGTACTACGAGCAGTACGTC. Its translation: CASSEHRGGYYEQYV.

This chain joins TRBV27 and TRBJ1-6; 10 bases align to TRBD1. The ends lost 6 bases at V and 9 bases at J; junction bases unmatched: 5. The CDR3 extends over 14 amino acids. Germline-derived CDR1 and CDR2 are MNHEY and SMNVEV (reference sequence). CDR3 DNA sequence: TGTGCCAGCAGGCCGGGACAGGGGACTTCACCCCTCCACTTT. This codes for CASRPGQGTSPLHF.

In its sample, this clonotype was seen a few times. V and J are TRBV20-1 and TRBJ2-2, with 9 positions matching TRBD2. Germline CDR1 DFQATT, CDR2 SNEGSKA (reference sequence). V shed 7 bases and J 4 bases; nucleotides not matched to a gene: 7. The CDR3 runs to 14 residues. CDR3 sequence (DNA): TGCAGTGGTTTAGCGGGAGTGGGCACCGGGGAGCTGTTTTTT. Translated: CSGLAGVGTGELFF.

This clonotype turned up a few times. The chain has TRBV6-1 and TRBJ1-2; 9 bases fit TRBD1. The trim removed 7 bases at V and 8 bases at J, leaving 14 bases unmatched. CDR3 length: 15 residues. Germline CDR1 is MNHNS and CDR2 is SASEGT. CDR3 in DNA: TGTGCCAGCAATCAACATGGGACAGGGCTGGGGGGCTACACCTTC. Amino acid sequence: CASNQHGTGLGGYTF.

CDR3 residues: CASSWGDRGFDGYTF. As DNA, the CDR3 is TGTGCCAGCAGTTGGGGGGACAGGGGGTTTGATGGCTACACCTTC. This chain joins TRBV27 and TRBJ1-2; TRBD1 matches 11 bases. This CDR3 is 15 amino acids long. J was trimmed by 6 bases and V by 4 bases; bases with no gene match: 7. CDR1 and CDR2 from the germline V gene are MNHEY and SMNVEV (reference sequence).

This chain's CDR3 is CSAKGGATGELFF. The CDR3 region has the DNA TGCAGTGCCAAGGGGGGGGCGACCGGGGAGCTGTTTTTT. The rearrangement joins TRBV20-1 to TRBJ2-2; TRBD2 is a possible D gene (7 bases). The CDR3 is made up of 13 amino acids. Germline values: CDR1 DFQATT, CDR2 SNEGSKA (reference sequence). Trimming pared 6 bases from V and 5 bases from J, leaving 13 bases between.

This clonotype was observed many times. V gene TRBV5-1 combines with J gene TRBJ1-2, with D tentatively TRBD1 (6 bases). The V and J ends lost 5 bases and 8 bases respectively, with 16 bases between them. Germline-derived CDR1 and CDR2 are SGHRS and YFSETQ. This CDR3 is built from 13 residues. CDR3 region: CASSSGDLYGYTF. The DNA for the CDR3 is TGCGCCAGCAGTTCAGGGGACCTCTACGGCTACACCTTC.

This clonotype was detected many times. The CDR3 region is CSARRVRGDGTDTQYF. The CDR3 region has the DNA TGCAGTGCTAGGAGGGTGCGGGGGGACGGCACAGATACGCAGTATTTT. This rearrangement joins TRBV20-1 to TRBJ2-3; 8 positions agree with TRBD2. Looked up from germline, CDR1 is DFQATT and CDR2 is SNEGSKA (reference sequence). The CDR3 is 16 residues long. The J segment lost 1 base and the V segment lost 3 bases, leaving 9 bases of the junction unmatched.

This clonotype showed up many times. The CDR3 DNA reads TGTGCCAGCAGTTTACCGACAGGCGGCTCCTATAATTCACCCCTCCACTTT. This encodes CASSLPTGGSYNSPLHF. The chain combines TRBV28 with TRBJ1-6; TRBD1 might be the D (6 bases). Germline CDR1 MDHEN, CDR2 SYDVKM. The germline V and J ends were trimmed by 2 bases and 0 bases, with 11 bases remaining between them. This CDR3 has 17 amino acids.

The chain carries TRBV7-9 and TRBJ2-2; 11 bases align to TRBD2. Germline V CDR1 and CDR2: SEHNR, FQNEAQ (reference sequence). J gave up 5 bases and V 5 bases, and 7 bases lay outside the gene matches. CDR3 length equals 16 residues. The CDR3 reads CASSITSGSVTGELFF. Written as DNA, the CDR3 is TGTGCCAGCAGCATTACTAGCGGGAGTGTTACCGGGGAGCTGTTTTTT.